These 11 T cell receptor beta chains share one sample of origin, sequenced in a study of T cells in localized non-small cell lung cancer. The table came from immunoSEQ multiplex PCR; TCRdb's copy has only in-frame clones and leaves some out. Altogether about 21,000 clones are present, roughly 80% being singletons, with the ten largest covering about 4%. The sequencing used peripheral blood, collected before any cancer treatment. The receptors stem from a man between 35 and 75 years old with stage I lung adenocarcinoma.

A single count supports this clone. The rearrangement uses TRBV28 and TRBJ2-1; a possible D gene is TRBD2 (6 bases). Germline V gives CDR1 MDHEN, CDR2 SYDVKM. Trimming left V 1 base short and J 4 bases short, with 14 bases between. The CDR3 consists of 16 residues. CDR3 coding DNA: TGTGCCAGCAGTTTATTGGAGGGGAGGTATTACAATGAGCAGTTCTTC. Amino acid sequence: CASSLLEGRYYNEQFF.

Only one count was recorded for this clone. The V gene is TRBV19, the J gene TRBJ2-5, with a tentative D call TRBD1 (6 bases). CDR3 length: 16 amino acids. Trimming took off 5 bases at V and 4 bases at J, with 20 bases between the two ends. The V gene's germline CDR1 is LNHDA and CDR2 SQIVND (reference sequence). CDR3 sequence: CASSGGSGKPGETQYF. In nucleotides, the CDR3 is TGTGCCAGTAGTGGGGGCTCCGGGAAACCCGGAGAGACCCAGTACTTC.

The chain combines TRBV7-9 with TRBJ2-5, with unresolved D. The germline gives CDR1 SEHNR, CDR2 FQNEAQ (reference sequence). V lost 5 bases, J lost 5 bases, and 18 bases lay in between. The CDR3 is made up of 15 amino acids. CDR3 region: CASSNLWRPEETQYF. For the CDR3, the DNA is TGTGCCAGCAGCAATCTCTGGAGACCAGAGGAGACCCAGTACTTC.

The CDR3 region has the DNA TGTGCCAGCAACCGGGGGGCCGAGTACGAGCAGTACTTC. Protein: CASNRGAEYEQYF. V is TRBV28 and J is TRBJ2-7; possible D gene TRBD2, 7 bases. The CDR3 runs 13 residues. Germline-derived CDR1 and CDR2 are MDHEN and SYDVKM. V lost 7 bases and J 4 bases, leaving 14 bases between the germline ends.

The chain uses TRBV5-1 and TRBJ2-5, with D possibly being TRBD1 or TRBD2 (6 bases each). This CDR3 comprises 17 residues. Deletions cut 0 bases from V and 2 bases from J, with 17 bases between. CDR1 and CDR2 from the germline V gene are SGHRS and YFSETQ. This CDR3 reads CASSLGTVKGGQETQYF. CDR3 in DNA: TGCGCCAGCAGCTTGGGGACCGTTAAAGGGGGGCAAGAGACCCAGTACTTC.

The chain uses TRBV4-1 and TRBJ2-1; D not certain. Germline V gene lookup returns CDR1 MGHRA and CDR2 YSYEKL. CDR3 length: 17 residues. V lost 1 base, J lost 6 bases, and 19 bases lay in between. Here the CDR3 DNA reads TGCGCCAGCAGCCAAGTCCTAACGGGCCTTAGTCTCAATGAGCAGTTCTTC. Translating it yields CASSQVLTGLSLNEQFF.

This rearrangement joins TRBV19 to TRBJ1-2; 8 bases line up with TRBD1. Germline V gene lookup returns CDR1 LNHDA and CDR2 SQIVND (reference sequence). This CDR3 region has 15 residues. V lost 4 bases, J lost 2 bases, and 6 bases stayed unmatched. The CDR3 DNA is TGTGCCAGTAGTAGAGGGGACAGGTCGAACTATGGCTACACCTTC. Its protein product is CASSRGDRSNYGYTF.

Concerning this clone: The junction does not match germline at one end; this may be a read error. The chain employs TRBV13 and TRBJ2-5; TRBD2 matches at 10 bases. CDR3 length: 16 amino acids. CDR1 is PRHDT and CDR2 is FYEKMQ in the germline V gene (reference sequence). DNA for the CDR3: TGTGCCGGCAGCCTCCGGACTAGCGGATTAGGAGAGACCCAGTACTTC. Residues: CAGSLRTSGLGETQYF.

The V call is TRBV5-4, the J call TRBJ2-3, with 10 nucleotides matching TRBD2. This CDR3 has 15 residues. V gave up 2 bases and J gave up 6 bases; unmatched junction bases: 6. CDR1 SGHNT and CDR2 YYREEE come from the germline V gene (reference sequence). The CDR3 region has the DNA TGTGCCAGCAGCTTTCTAGCGGGAGTTGAGGATACGCAGTATTTT. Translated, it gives CASSFLAGVEDTQYF.

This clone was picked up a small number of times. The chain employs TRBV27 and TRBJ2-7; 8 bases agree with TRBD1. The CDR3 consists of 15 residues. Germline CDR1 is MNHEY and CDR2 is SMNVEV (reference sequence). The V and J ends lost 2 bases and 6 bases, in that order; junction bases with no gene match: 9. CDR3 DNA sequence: TGTGCCAGCAGTTTACAACAGGGGGATTTTTCCGAGCAGTACTTC. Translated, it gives CASSLQQGDFSEQYF.

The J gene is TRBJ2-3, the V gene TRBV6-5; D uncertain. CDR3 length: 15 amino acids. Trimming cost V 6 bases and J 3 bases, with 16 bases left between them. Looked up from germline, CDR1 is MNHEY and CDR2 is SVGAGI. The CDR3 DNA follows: TGTGCCAGCAGCCCTTCTTATCAAGAAACAGATACGCAGTATTTT. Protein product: CASSPSYQETDTQYF.